The clone carrying this TCR beta chain has a count of ten or more. Antigen specificity is unknown. V lost 4 bases, J lost 4 bases, and 4 bases stayed unmatched. The CDR3 contains 14 residues. Per germline, CDR1 SEHNR and CDR2 FQNEAQ (reference sequence). Amplified regions were TCR beta CDR3 sequences from RNA transcripts. Carried out on the TCR CDR3, a first-round RT-PCR used the HTBI primer set. In TCRdb, the multiplex PCR reads were re-called with MiXCR into one record per CDR3 protein. The data contain about 360,000 distinct CDR3 sequences, around 25% of them seen just once; the ten biggest clones take up less than 85%. This sample stems from a study of T cells in Graves' hyperthyroidism and ophthalmopathy. Findings and limits, study-wide: Among thyroid clonotypes expanded above 0.001, most also appeared in blood.

Sequenced material: blood. The receptor was derived from a middle-aged man with Graves' hyperthyroidism. The chain is built from TRBV7-9 and TRBJ2-1; TRBD1 aligns across 7 bases. The CDR3 region is CASSSWTGYNEQFF. Written as DNA, the CDR3 is TGTGCCAGCAGCTCCTGGACAGGATACAATGAGCAGTTCTTC.